This T cell receptor (beta chain) is from a study of blood T cell repertoires in COVID-19. V lost 4 bases and J lost 5, with 17 bases in between. The CDR3 runs to 14 residues. Germline V gives CDR1 SQVTM, CDR2 ANQGSEA. This clone was counted a single time. In the study's own analysis: Reference gene primer amplification yielded estimated nucleated cell counts. Sequencing was performed with immunoSEQ multiplex PCR; in TCRdb, only in-frame clones are kept and a portion is missing. That table gives V, J and clone size, and the DNA gave D and trimming. The sample records 350,000 to 450,000 clones, 80% to 90% being singletons.

The chain is built from TRBV29-1 and TRBJ2-5; D perhaps matches TRBD2 (6 bases). The specimen sequenced was peripheral blood. This TCR was sampled from a man aged 35-49 years with acute or convalescent COVID-19. CDR3 DNA sequence: TGCAGCGTTGTTGAAGGAGGGAGGACGGAGACCCAGTACTTC. Its translation: CSVVEGGRTETQYF.